This T cell receptor beta chain originates from a study of radiotherapy plus CTLA-4 blockade in lung cancer (dated by TCRdb to the late 2010s). Broadly, across the study: Among the enrolled patients, roughly 19% had an objective response, and 25% to 40% reached disease control. Results the study describes overall, beyond this receptor: TCR clones derived from tumors expanded in peripheral blood after treatment with radiotherapy and ipilimumab. Increased serum interferon-beta after radiation, together with early dynamic changes in blood T cell clones, were reported to be the strongest predictors of response.

In this study, focal radiation therapy paired with CTLA-4 blockade (ipilimumab) was tested in patients who had chemo-refractory metastatic non-small-cell lung cancer. Including cysteine and phenylalanine, the CDR3 has 12 amino acids. The retained sequence is limited to the CDR3, 36 bases, with the frame set at the first base. According to the germline V gene (reference sequence), CDR1 reads SEHNR and CDR2 reads FQNEAQ. V lost 1 base and J lost 5 bases; the stretch between them is 3 bases long. The receptor library was made with the immunoSEQ multiplex PCR assay. Imported from immuneACCESS, the table was reduced by TCRdb to in-frame sequences with V and J called. These copies leave out some clones; in studies compared against another copy, an unresolved V gene accounts for under half, and the cause of the remainder is not known. Across this sample there are over 95,000 clones, with 65% to 85% seen only once. 2.8% of the sample is in the top ten clones.

On this clone itself: Its antigen target is currently unknown. One base away there is no much larger clone; base qualities are not given.

The sequence is built from TRBV7-9 and TRBJ1-5, with the D gene too uncertain to name. The sequence derives from a human donor with non-small cell lung cancer who had a partial response to radiotherapy plus ipilimumab. Some clones in this sample may be carry-over from other donors' samples. The starting material was peripheral blood, obtained from a patient treated with radiotherapy plus ipilimumab. The CDR3 protein is CASSLGDQPQHF. The base sequence is TGTGCCAGCAGCTTAGGCGATCAGCCCCAGCATTTT.